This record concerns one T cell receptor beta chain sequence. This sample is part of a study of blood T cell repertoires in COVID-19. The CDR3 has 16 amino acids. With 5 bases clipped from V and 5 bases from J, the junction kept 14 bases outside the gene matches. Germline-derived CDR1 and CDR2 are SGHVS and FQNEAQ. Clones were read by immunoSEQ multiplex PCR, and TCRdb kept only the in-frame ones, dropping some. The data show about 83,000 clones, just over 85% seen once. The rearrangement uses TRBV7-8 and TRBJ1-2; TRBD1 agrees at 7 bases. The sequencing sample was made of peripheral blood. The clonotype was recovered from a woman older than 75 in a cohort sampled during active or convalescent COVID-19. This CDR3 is CASSLAPTGQGYGYTF. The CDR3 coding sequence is TGTGCCAGCAGCCTTGCCCCGACAGGGCAAGGGTATGGCTACACCTTC.